This T cell receptor (beta chain) was documented in a study of cytomegalovirus exposure and HLA in healthy donors. Study-wide points: In a later analysis, compared with equally common non-associated chains, HLA-associated beta chains were more expanded. By HLA locus, TCR association rates varied in a later analysis, with DRB1 showing the most and HLA-C the fewest. More than 150 TCR beta chains were listed as cytomegalovirus-associated.

The PCR used 60 Vbeta and 13 Jbeta primers. The method was immunoSEQ multiplex PCR; TCRdb's version includes in-frame clones alone and lacks a portion of them. Seen here are some 150,000 clones, 79% observed once, and the top ten hold about 1.1%. V lost 2 bases and J 1 base, leaving 27 bases between the germline ends. This CDR3 comprises 20 residues. Germline CDR1 reads GTSNPN; CDR2 reads SVGIG (reference sequence). Healthy bone marrow donors formed the donor group. This clone was counted a single time. Its target is not known. The material sequenced was PBMCs. The chain couples TRBV30 to TRBJ2-1, with a possible D match to TRBD2 (7 bases). This TCR was recovered from a male donor in good health and CMV-seronegative. The chain's CDR3 is CAWSYADSGGRGPSYNEQFF. Written as DNA, the CDR3 is TGTGCCTGGAGTTATGCGGACAGCGGTGGGCGGGGGCCATCCTACAATGAGCAGTTCTTC. Variable domain in full (rest from reference TRBV30 and TRBJ2-1): SQTIHQWPATLVQPVGSPLSLECTVEGTSNPNLYWYRQAAGRGLQLLFYSVGIGQISSEVPQNLSASRPQDRQFILSSKKLLLSDSGFYLCAWSYADSGGRGPSYNEQFFGPGTRLTVL.